Sequencing of this TCR beta chain was carried out in a study of lymphopenia after photon versus proton radiotherapy (dated by TCRdb to about 2019). Study-wide context: The immunological effects of photon versus proton radiation therapy were compared in patients with gastrointestinal tumors who developed high-grade lymphopenia. The cohort included under 25 patients with gastrointestinal tumors who developed lymphopenia after receiving either photon or proton therapy. The study aimed to characterize how the two radiation modalities differ in their impact on the immune system.

Deletion took 3 bases off V and 7 bases off J, with a span of 9 bases between the germline ends. CDR1 and CDR2, per the germline V gene, are SQVTM and ANQGSEA. The CDR3, from cysteine to phenylalanine, totals 12 residues. Kept here is only the CDR3 DNA, which spans 36 bases and is read in frame from base 1. The library was prepared using the immunoSEQ multiplex PCR assay. Alongside multiparametric flow cytometry, deep sequencing of rearranged TCR beta loci was used to profile the T cell repertoires. The table comes from immuneACCESS by way of TCRdb, which keeps in-frame sequences with V and J called. Part of the clones is missing from these tables; in studies checked, under half for an unresolved V gene and the rest for unknown reasons. Within this sample are 65,000 to 75,000 clones, with approximately 87% of them counted one time only. The biggest ten clones account for more than 10% of the sample.

What the authors observed across the whole study: The authors looked at the survival association only in patients who died, and they framed better survival with proton therapy as a possibility rather than a demonstrated result. Relative stability during treatment was observed in proton-treated patients, whereas loss of naive T cells and TCR diversity and gain of effector/memory populations were observed in photon-treated patients. After the lymphocyte count nadir, oligoclonal expansion, especially of CD8+ Temra cells, was observed in photon-treated repertoires, and the drop in diversity was driven by this expansion. Among patients across the cohort who died, overall survival time showed an inverse correlation with a larger post-nadir drop in TCR diversity.

On this clone: Its specific antigen is unknown. Base quality data are lacking; no much larger clone is found one base away.

This clonotype originated in a man older than 75 with esophageal cancer. Recombination linked TRBV29-1 to TRBJ1-4, with no confidently assigned D gene. The sample here was peripheral blood, taken from a patient treated with proton-based radiotherapy. The nucleotides read TGCAGCGTTGATGACGCGGGTGAAAAACTGTTTTTT. The encoded protein is CSVDDAGEKLFF.